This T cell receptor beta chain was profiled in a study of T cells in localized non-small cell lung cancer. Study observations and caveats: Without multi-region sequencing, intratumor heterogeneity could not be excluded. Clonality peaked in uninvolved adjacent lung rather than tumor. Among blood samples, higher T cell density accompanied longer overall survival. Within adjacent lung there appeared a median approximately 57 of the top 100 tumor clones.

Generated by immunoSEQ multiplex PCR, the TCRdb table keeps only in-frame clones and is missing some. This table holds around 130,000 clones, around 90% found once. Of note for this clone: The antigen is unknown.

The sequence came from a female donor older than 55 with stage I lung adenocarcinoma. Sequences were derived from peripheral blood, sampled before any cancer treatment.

The CDR3 DNA reads as TGTGCCAGCAAAAGATCGACAGGGGGCCTTGAGACCCAGTACTTC. This gives the protein CASKRSTGGLETQYF. The chain carries TRBV4-2 and TRBJ2-5; TRBD1 matches at 10 bases. The CDR3 sequence is 15 residues long. Losses at the gene ends were 7 bases for V and 5 bases for J; bases not matched to a gene: 10. Germline CDR1 is LGHNA and CDR2 is YNFKEQ.